This passage covers 5 T cell receptor beta chains from one sample sequenced in a study of PD-1 blockade in classical Hodgkin lymphoma. Time point denoted: newly diagnosed, previously untreated cHL patient sample. The repertoire was sequenced with immunoSEQ multiplex PCR; TCRdb's copy has only in-frame clones and lacks some. This table holds roughly 29,000 clones, more than 85% found once. Input material: peripheral blood mononuclear cells (PBMCs). These receptors all come from a human donor with classical Hodgkin lymphoma.

This chain joins TRBV6-5 and TRBJ1-5, with D perhaps TRBD1 (5 bases). Germline-derived CDR1 and CDR2 are MNHEY and SVGAGI. The CDR3 length is 14 residues. V gave up 2 bases and J gave up 7 bases, with 12 bases separating them. CDR3 in amino acids: CASSYASGDQPQHF. The CDR3 DNA reads TGTGCCAGCAGTTACGCTTCCGGGGACCAGCCCCAGCATTTT.

The sample holds a few counts of this clone. The gene calls are TRBV7-8 and TRBJ2-1; 13 bases are a match to TRBD2. The CDR3 loop spans 14 amino acids. The germline CDR1 and CDR2 sequences are SGHVS and FQNEAQ. V lost 7 bases and J lost 8; bases outside the gene matches: 5. The CDR3 protein is CASKPGLAGYEQFF. The CDR3 nucleotides are TGTGCCAGCAAACCGGGACTAGCGGGATATGAGCAGTTCTTC. The entire variable domain, with the rest obtained from reference TRBV7-8 and TRBJ2-1, is as follows: GAGVSQSPRYKVAKRGQDVALRCDPISGHVSLFWYQQALGQGPEFLTYFQNEAQLDKSGLPSDRFFAERPEGSVSTLKIQRTQQEDSAVYLCASKPGLAGYEQFFGPGTRLTVL.

The chain couples TRBV25-1 to TRBJ1-3, with unresolved D. Trimming stripped 3 bases from V and 2 bases from J, with 8 bases between. Germline V gene sequence: CDR1 MGHDK, CDR2 SYGVNS. This CDR3 contains 14 residues. The CDR3 spells CASSDRIPGNTIYF. The CDR3 coding sequence is TGTGCCAGCAGTGACAGGATCCCTGGAAACACCATATATTTT.

This rearrangement joins TRBV6-5 to TRBJ2-1; 11 nucleotides match TRBD2. Germline V gene data show CDR1 as MNHEY and CDR2 as SVGAGI. This CDR3 has 15 amino acids. After removal of 0 bases from V and 5 bases from J, the junction contained 0 bases not matched to a gene. Written as DNA, the CDR3 is TGTGCCAGCAGTTACTCGACTAGCGGGGACAATGAGCAGTTCTTC. This translates into CASSYSTSGDNEQFF.

The chain recombines TRBV5-6 with TRBJ1-4; a weak D match, TRBD1 (6 bases). CDR3 size: 14 residues. The V gene lost 6 bases and the J gene lost 8 bases, with 17 bases spanning the gap. CDR1 is SGHDT and CDR2 is YYEEEE in the germline V gene. CDR3 coding DNA: TGTGCCAGCACCCGTAGGGGGATGGGCGAAAAACTGTTTTTT. As protein: CASTRRGMGEKLFF. Using reference TRBV5-6 and TRBJ1-4 for the parts outside the CDR3, the full variable domain is DAGVTQSPTHLIKTRGQQVTLRCSPKSGHDTVSWYQQALGQGPQFIFQYYEEEERQRGNFPDRFSGHQFPNYSSELNVNALLLGDSALYLCASTRRGMGEKLFFGSGTQLSVL.